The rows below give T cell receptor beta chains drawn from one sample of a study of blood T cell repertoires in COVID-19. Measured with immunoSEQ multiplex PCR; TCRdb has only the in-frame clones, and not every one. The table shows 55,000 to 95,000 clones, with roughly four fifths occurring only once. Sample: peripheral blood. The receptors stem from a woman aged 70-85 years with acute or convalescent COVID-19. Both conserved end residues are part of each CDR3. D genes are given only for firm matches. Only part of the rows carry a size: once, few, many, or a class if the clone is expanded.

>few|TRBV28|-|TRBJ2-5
CASRPLAKETQYF
TGTGCCAGCAGGCCTCTAGCGAAAGAGACCCAGTACTTC
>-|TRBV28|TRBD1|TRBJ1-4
CASSPGQGEPEKLFF
TGTGCCAGCAGTCCGGGACAGGGCGAACCCGAAAAACTGTTTTTT
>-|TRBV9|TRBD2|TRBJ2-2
CASSAGLAGVNTGELFF
TGTGCCAGCAGCGCGGGACTAGCGGGGGTAAACACCGGGGAGCTGTTTTTT
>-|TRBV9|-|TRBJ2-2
CASSVRQGGGTGELFF
TGTGCCAGCAGCGTAAGACAGGGTGGAGGGACCGGGGAGCTGTTTTTT
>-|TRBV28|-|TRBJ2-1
CASSLLADNNEQFF
TGTGCCAGCAGTTTACTAGCAGATAACAATGAGCAGTTCTTC
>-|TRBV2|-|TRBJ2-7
CASSEALHVGQYF
TGTGCCAGCAGTGAAGCGCTTCACGTCGGGCAGTACTTC
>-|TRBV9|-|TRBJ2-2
CASSPQGMRPESTGELFF
TGTGCCAGCAGCCCCCAGGGGATGAGGCCGGAATCCACCGGGGAGCTGTTTTTT
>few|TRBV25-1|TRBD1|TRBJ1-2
CASSENYRGHYGYTF
TGTGCCAGCAGTGAGAACTACAGGGGTCACTATGGCTACACCTTC
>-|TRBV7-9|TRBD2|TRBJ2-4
CASSLAAGGNIQYF
TGTGCCAGCAGCTTAGCGGCGGGAGGAAACATTCAGTACTTC
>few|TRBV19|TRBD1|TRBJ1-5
CASSAGQGGNQPQHF
TGTGCCAGTAGTGCCGGACAGGGGGGCAATCAGCCCCAGCATTTT
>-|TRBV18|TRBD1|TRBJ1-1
CASSGQGHQNTEAFF
TGTGCCAGCTCAGGACAGGGACACCAGAACACTGAAGCTTTCTTT
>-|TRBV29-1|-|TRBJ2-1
CSVYYNEQFF
TGCAGCGTGTACTACAATGAGCAGTTCTTC
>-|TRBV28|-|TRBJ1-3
CASTSWYSLPYF
TGTGCCAGCACCTCCTGGTACAGCCTCCCATATTTT
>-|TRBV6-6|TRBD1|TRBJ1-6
CASTSDRDLSPLHF
TGTGCCAGCACCTCGGACAGGGACTTATCACCCCTCCACTTT
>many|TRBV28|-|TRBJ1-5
CASGRLEGGNQPQHF
TGTGCCAGCGGGCGGTTGGAGGGAGGCAATCAGCCCCAGCATTTT
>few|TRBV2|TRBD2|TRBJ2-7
CASREGLGPYEQYF
TGTGCCAGCAGGGAAGGACTAGGACCCTACGAGCAGTACTTC
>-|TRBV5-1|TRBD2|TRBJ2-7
CASSLQGLAGGVHYEQYF
TGCGCCAGCAGCCTACAAGGACTAGCGGGTGGGGTTCACTACGAGCAGTACTTC
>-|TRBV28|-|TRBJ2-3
CASSPQGHTDTQYF
TGTGCCAGCAGCCCACAGGGTCACACAGATACGCAGTATTTT
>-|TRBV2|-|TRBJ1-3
CASSEAERGSGNTIYF
TGTGCCAGCAGTGAAGCGGAGAGGGGGAGTGGAAACACCATATATTTT
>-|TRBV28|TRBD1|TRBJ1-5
CASHTDRAYQPQHF
TGTGCCAGCCACACGGACAGGGCCTATCAGCCCCAGCATTTT
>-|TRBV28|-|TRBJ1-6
CASRTGVTTNSPLHF
TGTGCCAGCAGGACGGGGGTCACGACTAATTCACCCCTCCACTTT
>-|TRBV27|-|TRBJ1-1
CASSPRGRPVNTEAFF
TGTGCCAGCAGTCCCCGCGGTCGGCCGGTGAACACTGAAGCTTTCTTT
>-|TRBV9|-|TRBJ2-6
CASSSRLLSGANVLTF
TGTGCCAGCAGCTCCCGACTCCTCTCTGGGGCCAACGTCCTGACTTTC
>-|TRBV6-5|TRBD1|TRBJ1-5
CASSSGQGRQPQHF
TGTGCCAGCAGCTCCGGACAGGGGAGACAGCCCCAGCATTTT
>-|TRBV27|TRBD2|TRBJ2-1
CASSLLPSGMYNEQFF
TGTGCCAGCAGTTTATTACCTAGCGGGATGTATAATGAGCAGTTCTTC
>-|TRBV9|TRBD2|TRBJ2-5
CASSVRLAGVETQYF
TGTGCCAGCAGCGTGAGACTAGCGGGAGTGGAGACCCAGTACTTC
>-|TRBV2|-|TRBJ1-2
CASSAQGRNYGYTF
TGTGCCAGCAGTGCCCAGGGGCGCAACTATGGCTACACCTTC
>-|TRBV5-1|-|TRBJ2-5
CASSRVAAWGRSQETQYF
TGCGCCAGCAGCCGGGTTGCGGCTTGGGGGAGGTCTCAAGAGACCCAGTACTTC
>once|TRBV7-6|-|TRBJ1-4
CASSLARGATNEKLFF
TGTGCCAGCAGCTTAGCGCGGGGTGCAACTAATGAAAAACTGTTTTTT
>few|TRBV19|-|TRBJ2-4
CASSIEGPSIQYF
TGTGCCAGTAGTATAGAGGGCCCAAGCATTCAGTACTTC
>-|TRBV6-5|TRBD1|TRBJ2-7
CASRRSRDRIEQYF
TGTGCCAGCAGAAGGTCCCGGGACAGGATCGAGCAGTACTTC
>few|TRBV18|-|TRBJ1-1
CASWTTGNTEAFF
TGTGCCAGCTGGACCACAGGGAACACTGAAGCTTTCTTT
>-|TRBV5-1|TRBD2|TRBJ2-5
CASSLGTSAPQETQYF
TGCGCCAGCAGCTTGGGGACTAGTGCCCCCCAAGAGACCCAGTACTTC
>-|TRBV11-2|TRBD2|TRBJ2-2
CASSLGPLRTRTGELFF
TGTGCCAGCAGCTTAGGCCCCCTCCGGACTAGGACCGGGGAGCTGTTTTTT
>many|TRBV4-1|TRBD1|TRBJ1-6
CASSQVRDRGLTPLHF
TGCGCCAGCAGCCAGGTTCGGGACAGGGGGCTGACACCCCTCCACTTT
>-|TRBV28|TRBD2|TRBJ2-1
CASSFVWASGYNEQFF
TGTGCCAGCAGTTTCGTATGGGCTAGCGGATACAATGAGCAGTTCTTC
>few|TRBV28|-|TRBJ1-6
CASIPLRMTNSPLHF
TGTGCCAGCATCCCTTTGAGGATGACTAATTCACCCCTCCACTTT
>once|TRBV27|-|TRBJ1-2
CASSLWGGIGYTF
TGTGCCAGCAGTTTATGGGGGGGCATTGGCTACACCTTC
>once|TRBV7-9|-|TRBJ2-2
CASSLAVARGTGELFF
TGTGCCAGCAGCTTAGCGGTAGCACGGGGGACCGGGGAGCTGTTTTTT
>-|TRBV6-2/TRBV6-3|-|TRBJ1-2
CASSPRGTNGYTF
TGTGCCAGCAGTCCCCGGGGGACCAATGGCTACACCTTC
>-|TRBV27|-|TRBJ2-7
CASSMYWAEVQYF
TGTGCCAGCAGTATGTATTGGGCGGAGGTGCAGTACTTC
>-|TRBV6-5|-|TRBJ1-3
CASSLAGGSGNTIYF
TGTGCCAGCAGCCTCGCGGGGGGCTCTGGAAACACCATATATTTT
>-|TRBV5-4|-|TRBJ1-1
CASSLEAGLNAEAFF
TGTGCCAGCAGCTTGGAGGCGGGGCTGAACGCTGAAGCTTTCTTT
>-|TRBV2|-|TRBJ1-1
CASSGREETEAFF
TGTGCCAGCTCGGGAAGGGAGGAGACTGAAGCTTTCTTT
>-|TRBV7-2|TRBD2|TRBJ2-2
CASSLSSGLWGTGELFF
TGTGCCAGCAGCTTAAGTAGCGGGCTGTGGGGCACCGGGGAGCTGTTTTTT
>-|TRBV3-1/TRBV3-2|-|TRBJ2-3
CASSLTGTQYF
TGTGCCAGCAGCCTCACCGGTACGCAGTATTTT
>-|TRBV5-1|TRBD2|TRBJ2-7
CASSPGREFYEQYF
TGCGCCAGCAGCCCAGGGCGGGAGTTTTACGAGCAGTACTTC
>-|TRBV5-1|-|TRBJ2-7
CASSSSRGSLYEQYF
TGCGCCAGCAGCTCTTCGCGGGGTAGCCTATATGAGCAGTACTTC
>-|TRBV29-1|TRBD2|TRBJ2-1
CSVWTSGRNNEQFF
TGCAGCGTATGGACTAGCGGGAGAAACAATGAGCAGTTCTTC
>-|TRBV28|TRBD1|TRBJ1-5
CASTKGQGIYSNQPQHF
TGTGCCAGCACCAAGGGACAGGGGATTTATAGCAATCAGCCCCAGCATTTT
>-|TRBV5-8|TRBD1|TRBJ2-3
CASSLGQSTDTQYF
TGTGCCAGCAGCCTGGGACAGAGCACAGATACGCAGTATTTT
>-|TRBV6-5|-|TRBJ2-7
CASSSRQFYEQYF
TGTGCCAGCAGTTCCCGACAGTTCTACGAGCAGTACTTC
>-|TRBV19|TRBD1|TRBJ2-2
CASTPTGAYTGELFF
TGTGCCAGTACCCCCACAGGGGCATACACCGGGGAGCTGTTTTTT
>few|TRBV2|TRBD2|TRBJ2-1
CASKGLAGGGYNEQFF
TGTGCCAGCAAAGGACTAGCGGGAGGAGGGTACAATGAGCAGTTCTTC
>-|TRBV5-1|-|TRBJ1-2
CASSLGQGSANYGYTF
TGCGCCAGCAGCTTGGGGCAGGGATCAGCTAACTATGGCTACACCTTC